This T cell receptor (beta chain) was sequenced for a study of blood T cell repertoires in COVID-19. Study overall: Donors in the United States, Italy and Spain gave samples during acute or convalescent COVID-19. T cells, B-cell-depleted T cells, or PBMCs supplied cDNA or gDNA.

Per the original methods: Estimated nucleated cell counts came from reference gene primer amplification. Libraries were prepared by immunoSEQ multiplex PCR; TCRdb keeps only in-frame clonotypes and omits some of them. Clone size and the V and J calls come from that table; the DNA yielded D and trimming. There are tens of thousands of clones in the sample; approximately 87% occur only once, and 18% lies in the top ten. The specimen was peripheral blood. The sequence was obtained from an elderly woman with acute or convalescent COVID-19.

CDR3 region: CAWWDRRYNEQFF. CDR3 bases: TGTGCCTGGTGGGACAGGAGGTACAATGAGCAGTTCTTC. This chain uses TRBV30 with TRBJ2-1, with 8 bases matching TRBD1. The V and J ends lost 5 bases and 4 bases, in that order; junction bases with no gene match: 4. The CDR3 runs 13 residues. Germline-derived CDR1 and CDR2 are GTSNPN and SVGIG (reference sequence). Using reference TRBV30 and TRBJ2-1 for the parts outside the CDR3, the full variable domain is SQTIHQWPATLVQPVGSPLSLECTVEGTSNPNLYWYRQAAGRGLQLLFYSVGIGQISSEVPQNLSASRPQDRQFILSSKKLLLSDSGFYLCAWWDRRYNEQFFGPGTRLTVL.